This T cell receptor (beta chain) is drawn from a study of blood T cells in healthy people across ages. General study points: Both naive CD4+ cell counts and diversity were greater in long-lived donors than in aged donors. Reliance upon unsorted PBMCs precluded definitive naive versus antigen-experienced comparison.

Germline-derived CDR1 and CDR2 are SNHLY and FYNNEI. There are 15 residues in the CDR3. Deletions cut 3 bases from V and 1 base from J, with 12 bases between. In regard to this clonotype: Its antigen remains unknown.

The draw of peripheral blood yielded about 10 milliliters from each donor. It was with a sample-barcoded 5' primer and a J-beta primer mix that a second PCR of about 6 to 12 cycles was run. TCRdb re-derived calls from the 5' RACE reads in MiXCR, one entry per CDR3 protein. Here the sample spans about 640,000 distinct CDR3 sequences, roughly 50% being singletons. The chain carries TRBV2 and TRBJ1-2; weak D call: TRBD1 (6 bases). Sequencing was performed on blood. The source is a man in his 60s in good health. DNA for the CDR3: TGTGCCAGCAGTGAGCTCGGACAGCTTAACTATGGCTACACCTTC. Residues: CASSELGQLNYGYTF.